These 19 T cell receptor beta chains were sequenced from one sample in a study of response to subunit inactivated influenza vaccine. Each CDR3 protein is one row after TCRdb ran MiXCR on the RT-PCR reads. The data contain 800,000 or so distinct CDR3 sequences, over 20% of them singletons. The sequences come from PBMCs from blood, collected around 5 days after vaccination. The receptors here all came from a man between 45 and 60 years old who received an inactivated influenza vaccine.

This clonotype turned up a few times. The chain has TRBV11-2 and TRBJ2-5, with 7 bases fitting TRBD1. The CDR3 has 15 amino acids. V shed 4 bases, J shed 7 bases, and the junction held 12 bases outside the gene matches. Germline CDR1 SGHAT, CDR2 FQNNGV. CDR3 protein: CASSSHRGTSVTQYF. Written as DNA, the CDR3 is TGTGCCAGCAGCTCGCACAGGGGTACCTCCGTGACCCAGTACTTC.

This clonotype was observed a handful of times. The chain has TRBV28 and TRBJ2-2; no clear D. Deletions cut 3 bases from V and 7 bases from J, with 21 bases between. Germline V gene lookup returns CDR1 MDHEN and CDR2 SYDVKM. The CDR3 totals 17 residues. CDR3 sequence reads: CASSLPDKSPAHGELFF. CDR3 sequence (DNA): TGTGCCAGCAGTTTGCCAGACAAGTCTCCGGCACACGGGGAGCTGTTTTTT.

This clonotype was counted only a few times. This chain joins TRBV30 and TRBJ1-5, with 10 bases identical to TRBD1. V lost 5 bases to trimming and J lost 5 bases; unmatched junction nucleotides: 3. The CDR3 covers 13 residues. Germline-derived CDR1 and CDR2 are GTSNPN and SVGIG (reference sequence). CDR3 bases: TGTGCCTGGGGGACAGGGGCAGATCAGCCCCAGCATTTT. This sequence encodes CAWGTGADQPQHF.

The chain has TRBV10-2 and TRBJ2-7; D unresolved. CDR3 length equals 12 residues. V lost 3 bases, J lost 6 bases, and 9 bases lay in between. The germline CDR1 and CDR2 sequences are WSHSY and SAAADI. The CDR3 loop reads CASSEAPFEQYF. DNA for the CDR3: TGCGCCAGCAGTGAAGCTCCTTTCGAGCAGTACTTC.

The rearrangement uses TRBV9 and TRBJ2-1; no clear D. The germline gives CDR1 SGDLS, CDR2 YYNGEE. V was clipped by 2 bases and J by 7 bases, with 10 bases between them. This CDR3 has 13 residues. The CDR3 coding sequence is TGTGCCAGCAGCGTTGAATGGTTTAATGAGCAGTTCTTC. Residues: CASSVEWFNEQFF.

The chain recombines TRBV5-1 with TRBJ2-6, with 11 bases lining up with TRBD1. The CDR3 runs to 19 residues. The V segment lost 2 bases and the J segment 0 bases; nucleotides outside the gene matches: 7. Germline assignment: CDR1 SGHRS and CDR2 YFSETQ. The CDR3 sequence is CASSLAPGTGGSGANVLTF. The CDR3 DNA sequence: TGCGCCAGCAGCTTAGCCCCCGGGACAGGGGGCTCTGGGGCCAACGTCCTGACTTTC.

V gene TRBV5-1 combines with J gene TRBJ1-5, with 7 bases fitting TRBD1. V dropped 4 bases and J dropped 6; count of bases not matched to a gene: 10. Germline loops: CDR1 SGHRS, CDR2 YFSETQ. This CDR3 is 15 amino acids long. The CDR3, as DNA: TGCGCCAGCAGCCCACAGGGGACGGGGAGTCAGCCCCAGCATTTT. It encodes CASSPQGTGSQPQHF.

This chain joins TRBV28 and TRBJ2-5, with a possible D match to TRBD1 (5 bases). Deletions cut 4 bases from V and 5 bases from J, with 11 bases between. Germline loops: CDR1 MDHEN, CDR2 SYDVKM. This CDR3 region has 13 residues. For the CDR3, the DNA is TGTGCCAGCAGTTCCGGCAGGGTCGAGACCCAGTACTTC. Its protein product is CASSSGRVETQYF.

This sequence joins TRBV12-3 or TRBV12-4 and TRBJ2-6; the D gene is possibly TRBD1 (5 bases). Between the trimmed V and J ends, which lost 2 bases and 4 bases, there was a span of 12 bases. The CDR3 length is 16 residues. Here the CDR3 reads CASSLPQGAGANVLTF. DNA for the CDR3: TGTGCCAGCAGTTTACCTCAGGGTGCCGGGGCCAACGTCCTGACTTTC.

This clonotype has a handful of counts. V gene TRBV4-2 combines with J gene TRBJ2-3; TRBD2 agrees at 9 bases. The CDR3 extends over 15 amino acids. Germline V gives CDR1 LGHNA, CDR2 YNFKEQ. Trimming at V came to 0 bases and at J to 6 bases, leaving 4 bases not matched to a gene. CDR3 residues: CASSQDLAGMDTQYF. The CDR3 DNA is TGTGCCAGCAGCCAAGACCTAGCGGGAATGGATACGCAGTATTTT.

There are a few counts of this clonotype. The chain is built from TRBV27 and TRBJ2-7, with 8 positions matching TRBD1. Germline lookup yields CDR1 MNHEY and CDR2 SMNVEV (reference sequence). V shed 6 bases, J shed 1 base, and the junction held 20 bases outside the gene matches. The CDR3 runs to 19 residues. The CDR3 DNA follows: TGTGCCAGCAGCGAGCACGCCGGGACAGGCGCTTTATTTTCCTACGAGCAGTACTTC. As protein: CASSEHAGTGALFSYEQYF.

This clonotype was picked up a small number of times. The genes are TRBV24-1 and TRBJ2-2; weak D call: TRBD1 (6 bases). The CDR3 has 14 amino acids. Germline loops: CDR1 KGHDR, CDR2 SFDVKD. V lost 10 bases and J 5 bases, leaving 16 bases between the germline ends. In DNA form, the CDR3 reads TGTGCCACAAACCAGGGGATGGGGACCGGGGAGCTGTTTTTT. This encodes CATNQGMGTGELFF.

The chain is built from TRBV18 and TRBJ1-1, with 7 bases aligning to TRBD1. Trimming cost V 3 bases and J 5 bases; bases outside gene matches: 3. CDR1 is KGHSH, CDR2 LQKENI, per germline. The CDR3 sequence is 13 residues long. CDR3 in amino acids: CASSPGQETEAFF. The CDR3 nucleotides are TGTGCCAGCTCACCTGGACAGGAGACTGAAGCTTTCTTT. Full variable domain (rest looked up from reference TRBV18 and TRBJ1-1): NAGVMQNPRHLVRRRGQEARLRCSPMKGHSHVYWYRQLPEEGLKFMVYLQKENIIDESGMPKERFSAEFPKEGPSILRIQQVVRGDSAAYFCASSPGQETEAFFGQGTRLTVV.

This clonotype was recorded a few times. This rearrangement joins TRBV10-3 to TRBJ1-2; unclear D gene. CDR1 and CDR2 from the germline V gene are ENHRY and SYGVKD. V lost 6 bases to trimming and J lost 8 bases, with 13 bases between them. This CDR3 has 12 amino acids. In DNA, the CDR3 is TGTGCCATCAGCGACCCGGCGTACGGCTACACCTTC. Encoded protein: CAISDPAYGYTF.

V and J are TRBV12-3 or TRBV12-4 and TRBJ2-5; D unresolved. The CDR3 totals 16 residues. V was trimmed by 0 bases and J by 2 bases, leaving 13 bases between them. The CDR3: CASSLAVERQQETQYF. The CDR3 DNA reads as TGTGCCAGCAGTTTAGCCGTGGAAAGACAACAAGAGACCCAGTACTTC.

This clonotype was observed at least ten times. This rearrangement joins TRBV5-1 to TRBJ2-2; 7 bases are shared with TRBD2. The germline V gene encodes CDR1 SGHRS and CDR2 YFSETQ. The CDR3 covers 15 residues. V was pared by 10 bases and J by 7 bases, with 16 bases of the junction left unmatched. CDR3 sequence (DNA): TGCGCCCCAAAAATGGGACTATCGCACCGCGGGGAGCTGTTTTTT. It is translated as CAPKMGLSHRGELFF.

The gene calls are TRBV18 and TRBJ1-1; D unresolved. CDR3 length: 14 amino acids. The germline gives CDR1 KGHSH, CDR2 LQKENI. V was pared by 0 bases and J by 1 base, with 6 bases between. CDR3: CASSPPERNTEAFF. The DNA for the CDR3 is TGTGCCAGCTCACCACCCGAACGGAACACTGAAGCTTTCTTT.

The V gene is TRBV14, the J gene TRBJ2-1; maybe TRBD2 (6 bases). Germline V gene data show CDR1 as SGHDN and CDR2 as FVKESK. The CDR3 totals 15 residues. Trimming took off 0 bases at V and 0 bases at J, with 6 bases between the two ends. CDR3 region: CASSQEGGSYNEQFF. CDR3 nucleotide sequence: TGTGCCAGCAGCCAAGAGGGGGGCTCCTACAATGAGCAGTTCTTC. Looking up the rest from reference TRBV14 and TRBJ2-1 gives the full variable domain: EAGVTQFPSHSVIEKGQTVTLRCDPISGHDNLYWYRRVMGKEIKFLLHFVKESKQDESGMPNNRFLAERTGGTYSTLKVQPAELEDSGVYFCASSQEGGSYNEQFFGPGTRLTVL.

This clonotype occurred a few times. The V gene is TRBV10-3, the J gene TRBJ1-1, with D possibly matching TRBD1 (5 bases). The germline V gene encodes CDR1 ENHRY and CDR2 SYGVKD. The V gene lost 1 base and the J gene lost 1 base, with 10 bases spanning the gap. CDR3 length: 15 residues. CDR3 DNA: TGTGCCATCAGTGAGTTTGGGGCAGGGAACACTGAAGCTTTCTTT. Translating it yields CAISEFGAGNTEAFF.